One and the same sample provided the 13 T cell receptor beta chains below, sequenced in a study of T cell changes during pregnancy in multiple sclerosis. Produced via immunoSEQ multiplex PCR; TCRdb's table is partial and in-frame only. The sample contains around 39,000 clones, about 90% of which appear only once. The sequenced sample was CD8+ T cells from peripheral blood mononuclear cells, obtained before pregnancy. These receptors were taken from a female donor with multiple sclerosis, enrolled in a pregnancy study.

This clone was recorded a few times. This rearrangement joins TRBV5-1 to TRBJ2-3; 8 bases agree with TRBD1. From germline, CDR1 is SGHRS and CDR2 YFSETQ. This CDR3 contains 15 residues. The trim removed 4 bases at V and 4 bases at J, leaving 8 bases unmatched. The DNA of the CDR3 is TGCGCCAGCAGCGAGGGACAGGAAAGCCCAGATACGCAGTATTTT. It codes for CASSEGQESPDTQYF.

The chain is built from TRBV2 and TRBJ1-1; TRBD1 might be the D (5 bases). Trimming removed 6 bases from V and 0 bases from J, with 20 bases in between. This CDR3 is 17 amino acids long. Per the germline V gene, CDR1 is SNHLY and CDR2 is FYNNEI. DNA of the CDR3: TGTGCCAGCAGGGGGAATCTACAGGAGATCATGAACACTGAAGCTTTCTTT. It specifies CASRGNLQEIMNTEAFF.

The rearrangement links TRBV6-6 to TRBJ1-4; TRBD1 is a possible D gene (5 bases). The CDR3 contains 16 residues. Germline assignment: CDR1 MNHNY and CDR2 SVGAGI (reference sequence). V shed 0 bases and J shed 0 bases, with 8 bases lying between them. The CDR3 nucleotides read TGTGCCAGCAGTTACTCTACAGGAGCAACTAATGAAAAACTGTTTTTT. Protein: CASSYSTGATNEKLFF.

The genes are TRBV10-3 and TRBJ2-2, with 7 bases that match TRBD2. Germline values: CDR1 ENHRY, CDR2 SYGVKD. The V segment lost 4 bases and the J segment 6 bases; nucleotides outside the gene matches: 5. The CDR3 runs to 14 residues. Here the CDR3 reads CAISGAGLPGELFF. The CDR3 DNA sequence: TGTGCCATCAGTGGAGCGGGGCTACCCGGGGAGCTGTTTTTT.

The rearrangement uses TRBV6-6 and TRBJ2-1; 9 bases align to TRBD2. CDR3 size: 14 residues. Looked up from germline, CDR1 is MNHNY and CDR2 is SVGAGI (reference sequence). The ends lost 5 bases at V and 6 bases at J; junction bases unmatched: 5. The CDR3 here is CASSQAGGGNEQFF. As DNA, the CDR3 is TGTGCCAGCAGTCAAGCGGGGGGCGGCAATGAGCAGTTCTTC.

This clone has just one count. The gene calls are TRBV2 and TRBJ2-7, with D hard to call. The V end was cut by 6 bases, the J end by 6 bases, with 12 bases between. CDR1 and CDR2 from the germline V gene are SNHLY and FYNNEI. This CDR3 is built from 12 residues. CDR3 residues: CASRRTESEQYF. As DNA, the CDR3 is TGTGCCAGCAGGCGAACCGAGTCCGAGCAGTACTTC.

The chain joins TRBV7-8 to TRBJ2-3, with 10 nucleotides matching TRBD2. J lost 6 bases, V lost 0 bases, and 6 bases had no gene match. This CDR3 is 16 amino acids long. Germline V lookup: CDR1 SGHVS, CDR2 FQNEAQ. The CDR3 region is CASSLASGGASDTQYF. The CDR3 nucleotides read TGTGCCAGCAGCTTAGCGAGCGGGGGGGCCAGTGATACGCAGTATTTT.

This clone was counted a single time. J is TRBJ2-3 and V is TRBV9, with TRBD1 identical over 8 bases. This CDR3 is built from 16 residues. Trimming removed 2 bases from V and 4 bases from J; junction bases left unmatched: 9. Germline V gene data show CDR1 as SGDLS and CDR2 as YYNGEE. The CDR3 nucleotides read TGTGCCAGCAGCGTCCGCGGACAGGGCACGGCAGATACGCAGTATTTT. As protein: CASSVRGQGTADTQYF.

This chain joins TRBV30 and TRBJ2-7; D might be TRBD1 (6 bases). The germline V and J ends were trimmed by 5 bases and 7 bases, with 18 bases remaining between them. Germline CDR1 GTSNPN, CDR2 SVGIG (reference sequence). The CDR3 is 13 amino acids. The chain's CDR3 is CAWAGQPGSEQYF. The CDR3 bases are TGTGCCTGGGCCGGACAGCCGGGGTCGGAGCAGTACTTC.

This chain connects TRBV9 to TRBJ2-2; 8 bases match TRBD1. The CDR3 contains 17 residues. CDR1 is SGDLS and CDR2 is YYNGEE in the germline V gene. The J segment lost 0 bases and the V segment lost 7 bases, leaving 11 bases of the junction unmatched. In DNA form, the CDR3 reads TGTGCCAGCGGTGAGGATCGCAGGGGGCCGAACACCGGGGAGCTGTTTTTT. Amino acid sequence: CASGEDRRGPNTGELFF.

The J gene is TRBJ2-7, the V gene TRBV7-9; no firm D call. The CDR3 is 13 residues long. V dropped 2 bases and J dropped 2 bases, with 7 bases sitting between them. The germline V gene has CDR1 SEHNR and CDR2 FQNEAQ (reference sequence). The CDR3 coding sequence is TGTGCCAGCAGCTTAAAGCCAACCTACGAGCAGTACTTC. Translating gives CASSLKPTYEQYF.

The gene calls are TRBV7-6 and TRBJ1-1, with a tentative D call TRBD1 (6 bases). Between the trimmed V and J ends, which lost 5 bases and 0 bases, there was a span of 13 bases. The length of the CDR3 is 15 residues. Germline V lookup: CDR1 SGHVS, CDR2 FNYEAQ. CDR3 DNA sequence: TGTGCCAGCAGCGATCACAGGGAGATGAACACTGAAGCTTTCTTT. This gives the protein CASSDHREMNTEAFF.

In its sample, this clone was seen a few times. V and J are TRBV13 and TRBJ1-2, with D tentatively TRBD1 (6 bases). The CDR3 totals 14 residues. Germline V CDR1 and CDR2: PRHDT, FYEKMQ (reference sequence). V gave up 0 bases and J gave up 5 bases, with 10 bases separating them. The CDR3 loop is CASSLGTGSYGYTF. The CDR3 DNA reads as TGTGCCAGCAGCTTAGGGACAGGTTCTTATGGCTACACCTTC.